This entry lists 14 T cell receptor beta chains sequenced from one sample in a study of T-cell reconstitution after alpha-beta-depleted transplantation in children. A TCRbeta library incorporating unique molecular identifiers was prepared. TCRdb fed the PCR reads into MiXCR, producing one record per CDR3 protein. The table has over 150,000 distinct CDR3 sequences, just under 6.5% seen once. Sequencing was performed on PBMCs, taken before TCRalphabeta/CD19-depleted stem cell transplant. Receptors were obtained from a girl under three years old with combined immunodeficiency, due to receive a stem cell transplant.

This clonotype was observed many times. This chain uses TRBV27 with TRBJ2-1, with 12 nucleotides matching TRBD2. Germline-derived CDR1 and CDR2 are MNHEY and SMNVEV (reference sequence). With 2 bases clipped from V and 1 base from J, the junction kept 6 bases outside the gene matches. This CDR3 comprises 18 residues. CDR3: CASSLLAGGPSSYNEQFF. The CDR3 region has the DNA TGTGCCAGCAGTTTACTAGCGGGAGGGCCCTCGTCCTACAATGAGCAGTTCTTC.

This clonotype came up many times. The genes are TRBV6-5 and TRBJ2-7; the D gene is possibly TRBD1 (5 bases). CDR1 and CDR2 from the germline V gene are MNHEY and SVGAGI. The CDR3 contains 16 residues. Trimming shortened V by 0 bases and J by 1 base, and 13 bases separated the two germline ends. The CDR3 nucleotides are TGTGCCAGCAGTTACTCGACAGTCCCCCCATCCTACGAGCAGTACTTC. Amino acid sequence: CASSYSTVPPSYEQYF.

This clonotype was recorded many times. This chain joins TRBV7-8 and TRBJ2-1; D gene unclear. Germline assignment: CDR1 SGHVS and CDR2 FQNEAQ. The CDR3 loop spans 16 amino acids. V dropped 0 bases and J dropped 5 bases, with 14 bases sitting between them. The CDR3 sequence: CASSLALSSSDNEQFF. CDR3 nucleotide sequence: TGTGCCAGCAGCTTAGCGTTGAGCAGCTCGGACAATGAGCAGTTCTTC.

This clonotype was detected many times. CDR3 sequence: CATSDTGQTYEQYF. The CDR3 DNA is TGTGCCACCAGTGATACGGGACAGACCTACGAGCAGTACTTC. V gene TRBV24-1 combines with J gene TRBJ2-7; 7 nucleotides align to TRBD1. The CDR3 spans 14 residues. Germline lookup yields CDR1 KGHDR and CDR2 SFDVKD. J was trimmed by 2 bases and V by 3 bases; bases with no gene match: 3.

This clonotype was observed many times. This sequence joins TRBV20-1 and TRBJ2-4, with D hard to call. Per the germline V gene, CDR1 is DFQATT and CDR2 is SNEGSKA (reference sequence). The ends were cut back, 6 bases at V and 2 bases at J, with 11 bases in the middle. CDR3 length: 13 amino acids. CDR3 in DNA: TGCAGTGCCTCGCAAGAGACCAAAAACATTCAGTACTTC. Protein sequence: CSASQETKNIQYF.

There are many counts of this clonotype. This chain links TRBV4-3 with TRBJ2-3; weak D call: TRBD1 (6 bases). Germline V gives CDR1 LGHNA, CDR2 YSLEER. The CDR3 extends over 12 amino acids. V was clipped by 2 bases and J by 7 bases, with 7 bases between them. DNA for the CDR3: TGCGCCAGCAGCCAAAGGGGGAATACGCAGTATTTT. Translating gives CASSQRGNTQYF.

This clonotype was seen ten or more times. The chain links TRBV14 to TRBJ1-2; D not certain. Trimming took 4 bases from V and 4 from J, leaving 13 bases between them. The CDR3 sequence is 14 residues long. Looked up from germline, CDR1 is SGHDN and CDR2 is FVKESK. The CDR3 loop reads CASSPPIRVYGYTF. The DNA for the CDR3 is TGTGCCAGCAGCCCACCAATTCGGGTCTATGGCTACACCTTC.

The table lists this clonotype with many counts. The chain employs TRBV29-1 and TRBJ2-3, with 8 bases matching TRBD2. After removal of 4 bases from V and 0 bases from J, the junction contained 3 bases not matched to a gene. This CDR3 spans 14 amino acids. Germline V gene sequence: CDR1 SQVTM, CDR2 ANQGSEA. This chain's CDR3 is CSVGQRGSTDTQYF. The CDR3 nucleotides read TGCAGCGTTGGCCAGCGGGGGAGCACAGATACGCAGTATTTT.

This clonotype has a count of ten or more. The chain is built from TRBV3-1 and TRBJ2-5, with 10 bases lining up with TRBD2. Germline values: CDR1 LGHDT, CDR2 YNNKEL (reference sequence). The CDR3 is 16 amino acids. The ends lost 5 bases at V and 2 bases at J; junction bases unmatched: 8. The CDR3 loop is CASSAGLAVTQETQYF. The CDR3 DNA is TGTGCCAGCAGCGCCGGACTAGCGGTTACACAAGAGACCCAGTACTTC.

This clonotype appeared many times. The DNA for the CDR3 is TGCGCCAGCAGCCAAGATCTCACGGCAGGGGGCCTTTATGGCTACACCTTC. Translating it yields CASSQDLTAGGLYGYTF. The genes are TRBV4-3 and TRBJ1-2; 8 positions agree with TRBD1. CDR3 length: 17 amino acids. Per the germline V gene, CDR1 is LGHNA and CDR2 is YSLEER. V was pared by 0 bases and J by 5 bases, with 11 bases of the junction left unmatched.

Comment on this clonotype: One junction end does not reproduce the germline sequence, and a read error may be involved. The chain is built from TRBV3-1 and TRBJ2-1; no definite D call. Germline V CDR1 and CDR2: LGHDT, YNNKEL (reference sequence). The length of the CDR3 is 17 residues. The CDR3 sequence is CATSQEVPPSSYNEQFF. CDR3 nucleotide sequence: TGTGCCACCAGCCAAGAGGTCCCACCGAGCTCCTACAATGAGCAGTTCTTC.

This clonotype was found many times. The chain carries TRBV6-5 and TRBJ2-1; D might be TRBD2 (6 bases). Germline loops: CDR1 MNHEY, CDR2 SVGAGI. The CDR3 totals 18 residues. V was shortened by 0 bases and J by 0 bases, with 15 bases between the two germline ends. In nucleotides, the CDR3 is TGTGCCAGCAGTTACTCGACCTTAGACGGGAGCTCCTACAATGAGCAGTTCTTC. Translated, it gives CASSYSTLDGSSYNEQFF.

This clonotype has a count of ten or more. The J gene is TRBJ2-2, the V gene TRBV7-3, with a weak D call TRBD1 (6 bases). From germline, CDR1 is SGHTA and CDR2 FQGTGA. Between the trimmed V and J ends, which lost 6 bases and 4 bases, there was a span of 9 bases. The CDR3 covers 13 residues. This CDR3 reads CASRPRGTGELFF. The DNA for the CDR3 is TGTGCCAGCAGGCCCAGGGGCACCGGGGAGCTGTTTTTT.

This clonotype was observed at least ten times. The CDR3 region has the DNA TGTGCCAGCACGACAGGCCTCCTTAATGAGCAGTTCTTC. Protein sequence: CASTTGLLNEQFF. The V call is TRBV12-3 or TRBV12-4, the J call TRBJ2-1; D might be TRBD1 (6 bases). Trimming took 7 bases from V and 7 from J, leaving 14 bases between them. CDR3 length: 13 amino acids.